The clone carrying this T cell receptor beta chain showed up many times. These data come from a study of low-dose radiotherapy and immunotherapy resistance in tumors. Study information: Treatment of Cohort 1 consisted of 0.5 Gy per fraction every 2 weeks, adding up to 6.5 Gy. Every day for four cycles from cycle 1 day 1, patients took 300 mg of oral aspirin.

Alpha and beta chains were covered, as first-strand cDNA relied on TRAV- and TRBV-specific primers. Amplification, which lasted 20 to 25 PCR cycles, used a constant-region primer and V-primer adapter to amplify TCRs. TCRdb processed the reads anew with MiXCR; each CDR3 protein has one entry. This sample has 95,000 to 100,000 distinct CDR3 sequences; less than 25% occur once, and the top ten carry over 4%. The time point: after trial treatment. The treatment: LDRT plus nivolumab, ipilimumab, low-dose cyclophosphamide and aspirin (RACIN trial). The germline V gene encodes CDR1 DFQATT and CDR2 SNEGSKA (reference sequence). The CDR3 consists of 15 residues. V was clipped by 0 bases and J by 5 bases, with 17 bases between them.

The source is a male donor with prostate cancer. The sample here was PBMCs, taken after low-dose radiotherapy plus immunotherapy. The chain is built from TRBV20-1 and TRBJ2-7, with TRBD2 as a possible D gene (6 bases). This chain's CDR3 is CSARDFGGWGDEQYF. The DNA of the CDR3 is TGCAGTGCTAGAGATTTTGGGGGGTGGGGAGACGAGCAGTACTTC.